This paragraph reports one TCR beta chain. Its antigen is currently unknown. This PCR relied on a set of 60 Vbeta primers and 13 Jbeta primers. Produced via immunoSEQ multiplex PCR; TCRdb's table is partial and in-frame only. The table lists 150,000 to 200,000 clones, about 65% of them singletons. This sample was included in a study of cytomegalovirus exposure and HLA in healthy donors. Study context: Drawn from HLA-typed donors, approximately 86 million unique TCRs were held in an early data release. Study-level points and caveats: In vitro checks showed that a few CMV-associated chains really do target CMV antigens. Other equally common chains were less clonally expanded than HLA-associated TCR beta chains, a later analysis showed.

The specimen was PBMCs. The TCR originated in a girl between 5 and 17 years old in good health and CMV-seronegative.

In DNA form, the CDR3 reads TGTGCCAGCAGACGAAATAGCGGGGGCACAGATACGCAGTATTTT. This sequence encodes CASRRNSGGTDTQYF. This sequence joins TRBV6-4 and TRBJ2-3, with 8 bases matching TRBD2. The CDR3 has 15 amino acids. V shed 6 bases and J 1 base; nucleotides not matched to a gene: 6. The germline V gene has CDR1 MRHNA and CDR2 SNTAGT.